These T cell receptor beta chains were read from a single sample in a study of CD8 T cells in Susac syndrome. TCRdb analysed the immunoSEQ multiplex PCR reads with MiXCR anew, one entry per CDR3 protein. The data contain hundreds of thousands of distinct CDR3 sequences, 70% to 90% of them singletons. Sequencing was carried out using CD8+ T cells from PBMCs. These receptors came from a human donor with multiple sclerosis. Each CDR3 is given with its conserved first and last residue. Each record gives: CDR3 protein, CDR3 DNA, clone size, D gene, J gene, CDR3 length, V gene. A D gene is named only where the DNA matches it firmly. The size of a clone is reported for some rows only, either as once, few or many, or as a class for expanded clones.

CATSDLGEEYNEQFF	TGTGCCACCAGTGACCTGGGGGAGGAGTACAATGAGCAGTTCTTC	NA	NA	TRBJ2-1	15	TRBV24-1
CASSVDFGADEQYF	TGTGCCAGCAGCGTAGATTTTGGAGCGGACGAGCAGTACTTC	few	NA	TRBJ2-7	14	TRBV9
CASSLAPTDSYEQYF	TGTGCCAGCAGCTTAGCACCTACCGACTCCTACGAGCAGTACTTC	NA	NA	TRBJ2-7	15	TRBV7-9
CASSDEEGLQETQYF	TGTGCCAGCAGCGACGAAGAGGGACTACAAGAGACCCAGTACTTC	NA	TRBD2	TRBJ2-5	15	TRBV7-6
CASSLSEFGELFF	TGTGCCAGCAGCCTTAGTGAATTCGGGGAGCTGTTTTTT	NA	NA	TRBJ2-2	13	TRBV7-9
CASSRTYTEAFF	TGTGCCAGCAGCCGGACATACACTGAAGCTTTCTTT	NA	NA	TRBJ1-1	12	TRBV7-2
CASSLNSENEQFF	TGTGCCAGCAGCCTTAACTCGGAGAATGAGCAGTTCTTC	NA	NA	TRBJ2-1	13	TRBV6-4
CASSGDRAEWTDTQYF	TGTGCCAGCAGTGGGGACAGGGCGGAGTGGACAGATACGCAGTATTTT	NA	TRBD1	TRBJ2-3	16	TRBV27
CASSPVDQSSYNEQFF	TGTGCCAGCAGCCCGGTTGACCAGAGCTCCTACAATGAGCAGTTCTTC	NA	NA	TRBJ2-1	16	TRBV7-9
CASSLAAEEQFF	TGTGCCAGCAGCTTAGCGGCGGAGGAGCAGTTCTTC	NA	NA	TRBJ2-1	12	TRBV7-9
CATSRTGYDTEAFF	TGTGCCACCAGCCGGACAGGGTATGACACTGAAGCTTTCTTT	NA	TRBD1	TRBJ1-1	14	TRBV24-1
CASSLARGRGTDTQYF	TGTGCCAGCAGCTTGGCGCGCGGGAGGGGCACAGATACGCAGTATTTT	NA	TRBD2	TRBJ2-3	16	TRBV5-4
CASSPEGASPYGYTF	TGTGCCAGCTCACCAGAGGGGGCTTCTCCCTATGGCTACACCTTC	NA	TRBD1	TRBJ1-2	15	TRBV18
CASSPDTGVTYEQYF	TGTGCCAGCTCACCAGATACAGGGGTAACCTACGAGCAGTACTTC	NA	TRBD1	TRBJ2-7	15	TRBV18
CASSLRGGNTEAFF	TGTGCCAGCAGTTTACGCGGGGGGAACACTGAAGCTTTCTTT	NA	NA	TRBJ1-1	14	TRBV27
CASSYLGNQPQHF	TGTGCCAGCAGTTATCTGGGTAATCAGCCCCAGCATTTT	few	NA	TRBJ1-5	13	TRBV6-5
CASSMQGHYEQYF	TGTGCCAGTAGTATGCAGGGCCACTACGAGCAGTACTTC	few	NA	TRBJ2-7	13	TRBV19
CASSYFLGGRENYEQYF	TGTGCCAGCAGTTACTTTTTGGGCGGGAGGGAGAACTACGAGCAGTACTTC	NA	TRBD2	TRBJ2-7	17	TRBV6-5
CASSNPSGVYEQYF	TGTGCCAGCAGCAACCCTAGCGGGGTGTACGAGCAGTACTTC	NA	TRBD2	TRBJ2-7	14	TRBV7-6
CASGTPLGMNTEAFF	TGTGCCAGCGGCACCCCCTTGGGGATGAACACTGAAGCTTTCTTT	few	NA	TRBJ1-1	15	TRBV7-9
CASSFWRQGAHEQYF	TGTGCCAGCAGCTTTTGGCGACAGGGGGCCCACGAGCAGTACTTC	NA	TRBD1	TRBJ2-7	15	TRBV7-9
CASSLQEMGNTEAFF	TGTGCCAGCAGCTTGCAGGAAATGGGGAACACTGAAGCTTTCTTT	NA	NA	TRBJ1-1	15	TRBV11-1
CASSPSDRAAYEQYF	TGTGCCAGCAGCCCGTCGGACAGGGCAGCCTACGAGCAGTACTTC	NA	TRBD1	TRBJ2-7	15	TRBV13
CAISESPGSTEAFF	TGTGCCATCAGTGAGTCGCCGGGAAGCACTGAAGCTTTCTTT	NA	NA	TRBJ1-1	14	TRBV10-3
CASSLNSGRTDTQYF	TGTGCCAGCAGCTTAAATAGCGGGCGCACAGATACGCAGTATTTT	NA	TRBD2	TRBJ2-3	15	TRBV11-2
CASSSRGVTDTQYF	TGTGCCAGCAGCTCCAGGGGGGTTACAGATACGCAGTATTTT	NA	NA	TRBJ2-3	14	TRBV27
CASSLGVGDYEQYF	TGTGCCAGCAGCTTGGGGGTGGGGGACTACGAGCAGTACTTC	once	NA	TRBJ2-7	14	TRBV11-2
CAISGAGAYSNQPQHF	TGTGCCATCAGTGGGGCGGGGGCCTATAGCAATCAGCCCCAGCATTTT	NA	NA	TRBJ1-5	16	TRBV10-3
CASSSVDGPDGYTF	TGCGCCAGCAGCTCGGTGGACGGCCCGGATGGCTACACCTTC	NA	NA	TRBJ1-2	14	TRBV5-1
CASSLTGPLYEQYF	TGTGCCAGCAGCCTAACAGGACCCCTCTACGAGCAGTACTTC	NA	NA	TRBJ2-7	14	TRBV7-2
CATIGPPDTQYF	TGTGCCACCATAGGGCCCCCAGATACGCAGTATTTT	NA	NA	TRBJ2-3	12	TRBV12-3/TRBV12-4
CASSPGLAGEGEQHF	TGTGCCAGCAGTCCCGGACTAGCGGGAGAGGGGGAGCAGCACTTC	NA	TRBD2	TRBJ2-7	15	TRBV28
CASSDGGTGNTEAFF	TGTGCCAGCAGTGACGGCGGGACGGGGAACACTGAAGCTTTCTTT	NA	NA	TRBJ1-1	15	TRBV6-4
CASSLSRIGPKPYNEQFF	TGTGCCAGCAGTTTAAGCAGAATCGGGCCGAAACCCTACAATGAGCAGTTCTTC	NA	NA	TRBJ2-1	18	TRBV27
CASCYRGAFLVYGYTF	TGTGCCAGCTGTTATCGGGGGGCGTTCTTGGTCTATGGCTACACCTTC	NA	NA	TRBJ1-2	16	TRBV28
CASSPGLAGPTGELFF	TGTGCCAGCAGCCCGGGACTAGCGGGCCCCACCGGGGAGCTGTTTTTT	NA	TRBD2	TRBJ2-2	16	TRBV7-6
CASSPLALYGYTF	TGTGCCAGCAGTCCCTTGGCCCTCTATGGCTACACCTTC	NA	NA	TRBJ1-2	13	TRBV6-2/TRBV6-3
CASSPTVAAEQYF	TGTGCCAGCAGCCCGACCGTTGCGGCCGAGCAGTACTTC	NA	NA	TRBJ2-7	13	TRBV27
CATETGHLEAFF	TGTGCCACAGAGACAGGGCACCTTGAAGCTTTCTTT	NA	TRBD1	TRBJ1-1	12	TRBV19
CATRGLAGTGELFF	TGTGCCACCAGAGGACTAGCGGGCACCGGGGAGCTGTTTTTT	NA	TRBD2	TRBJ2-2	14	TRBV24-1
CASSSPSINQVEQFF	TGTGCCAGCAGTTCCCCGTCCATAAATCAGGTAGAGCAGTTCTTC	NA	NA	TRBJ2-1	15	TRBV12-3/TRBV12-4
CASSRATGELFF	TGTGCCAGCAGTCGGGCCACCGGGGAGCTGTTTTTT	NA	NA	TRBJ2-2	12	TRBV6-2/TRBV6-3
CASSLLGTGDEQFF	TGTGCCAGCAGTTTGTTGGGGACAGGCGATGAGCAGTTCTTC	NA	TRBD1	TRBJ2-1	14	TRBV28
CASSPQGLSGQPQHF	TGTGCCAGCAGCCCACAGGGGCTATCGGGTCAGCCCCAGCATTTT	NA	TRBD1	TRBJ1-5	15	TRBV3-1
CASSYSNSGLDEQYF	TGTGCCAGCAGTTACTCGAACAGTGGCTTGGACGAGCAGTACTTC	NA	NA	TRBJ2-7	15	TRBV6-5
CASSSPPDHSYEQYF	TGTGCCAGCAGTTCACCCCCGGACCACTCCTACGAGCAGTACTTC	NA	NA	TRBJ2-7	15	TRBV6-5
CASSILRGGTEAFF	TGTGCCAGTAGTATCCTTCGGGGAGGCACTGAAGCTTTCTTT	NA	NA	TRBJ1-1	14	TRBV19
CASSRLTSGIYEQYF	TGTGCCAGTAGTCGCCTCACTAGCGGGATCTACGAGCAGTACTTC	few	TRBD2	TRBJ2-7	15	TRBV19
CASSLPAGGYGYTF	TGTGCCAGCAGCTTACCCGCGGGAGGCTATGGCTACACCTTC	NA	NA	TRBJ1-2	14	TRBV11-1
CASSLRLAGTYNEQFF	TGTGCCAGCAGTCTACGACTAGCGGGAACCTACAATGAGCAGTTCTTC	NA	TRBD2	TRBJ2-1	16	TRBV12-3/TRBV12-4